This T cell receptor beta chain was sequenced in a study of Ad26.COV2.S vaccination and SARS-CoV-2 variants (dated by TCRdb to 2020 to 2023). General notes on the study: Donors in the vaccine arm were drawn from COV1001, a phase I-IIa trial of Ad26.COV2.S in healthy adults that was multicentre, randomized, double-blind and placebo-controlled. A total of roughly 32 samples were included in the TCR-sequenced set, comprising approximately 20 Ad26.COV2.S vaccine recipients, 5 placebo recipients and 8 SARS-CoV-2 convalescent individuals. Investigators remained blinded to trial group allocation during experiments and outcome assessment. Participants in the trial were split at random into five groups of five each, receiving low-dose or high-dose Ad26.COV2.S once or twice, or else placebo on both occasions. The specificity and breadth of SARS-CoV-2-reactive T cell receptors after Ad26.COV2.S vaccination were assessed by TCRbeta repertoire sequencing. Ad26.COV2.S was given intramuscularly at 5x10^10 or 1x10^11 viral particles, as a single shot or as two shots 56 days apart. The paper as a whole reports these results and caveats: Spike-specific TCR breadth was higher in Ad26.COV2.S recipients than in placebo recipients (P = 0.0014). The authors noted that the TCR breadth and depth analyses may have underestimated total T cell responses. After vaccination, substantial breadth of spike-specific CD8+ and CD4+ T cell responses was reported. Comparing responses between vaccine doses or regimens was not something the study was powered to do. Comparable non-spike TCR breadth was observed between vaccine and placebo recipients, consistent with only spike being contained in the vaccine.

According to the study, the label for this sample's treatment or condition signals: over 15 received Ad26.COV2.S at low or high dose, single or two shots; a few received placebo; per-sample allocation not given. Repertoires of vaccine and placebo recipients were sequenced from samples collected on day 63 after the first injection. Between 29 July and 7 August 2020, Cohort 1b enrolled 25 adults aged 18-55 years at one site in Boston, USA. As a vaccine, Ad26.COV2.S was a replication-incompetent adenovirus type 26 vector that expressed a prefusion-stabilized SARS-CoV-2 spike protein derived from the original Wuhan strain. On this clone: Its antigen is currently not known. Within one base of it there is no much larger clone, and no base qualities were kept.

The immunoSEQ Assay was used to sequence TCRbeta CDR3 regions. After extraction, genomic DNA underwent amplification by bias-controlled multiplex PCR, followed by high-throughput sequencing. The original pipeline was this. To quantify the absolute abundance of every unique TCRbeta CDR3 region, sequences were collapsed and filtered. T cell fraction was estimated by normalizing TCRbeta template counts to usable DNA, with usable DNA measured through amplification of reference genes found in all nucleated cells. Repertoire TCRs were annotated as SARS-CoV-2-specific by exact matching of V gene, CDR3 amino acid sequence and J gene to a known reactive TCR set. The reference SARS-CoV-2 TCR set came from MIRA and was filtered for enrichment in COVID-19-positive ImmuneCODE repertoires, removing public or cross-reactive TCRs. Drawing on the MIRA antigens, annotated TCRs were analysed further at the level of specific ORF or position within ORF. Breadth was defined as annotated unique rearrangements over total unique productive rearrangements; depth was the summed frequency of those rearrangements. Two-sided Wilcoxon rank-sum tests were applied when comparing TCR breadth between groups. Here the immuneACCESS table is served through TCRdb, limited to in-frame sequences with V and J called. Missing clones are a known gap in these copies; in checked studies unresolved V genes cover under half, and the rest lacks a known reason. V and J calls and clone size are those listed in that table; D and trimming were worked out from the DNA. Recorded for this sample are roughly 700,000 clones; roughly 90% of them occurred a single time. The ten biggest clones cover around 1.4% of the sample.

The junction carries 11 bases between V and J, which are trimmed by 2 bases and 12 bases respectively. The CDR1 and CDR2 encoded by the germline V gene are SGHTA and FQGNSA. The CDR3 runs 12 residues from the cysteine to the phenylalanine. This entry keeps only the CDR3 DNA: 36 bases, framed from base 1. The TCR comes from a person between 18 and 65 years old who received the Ad26.COV2.S COVID-19 vaccine or a placebo. This sample comprised peripheral blood, obtained in a trial of Ad26.COV2.S vaccine versus placebo. Rearrangement joined TRBV7-2 to TRBJ1-5; TRBD1 is a possible D gene, resting on 6 matching bases. The CDR3 has the sequence CASSLLTGNQHF. In nucleotides, the sequence is TGTGCCAGCAGCTTACTAACAGGGAACCAGCATTTT.